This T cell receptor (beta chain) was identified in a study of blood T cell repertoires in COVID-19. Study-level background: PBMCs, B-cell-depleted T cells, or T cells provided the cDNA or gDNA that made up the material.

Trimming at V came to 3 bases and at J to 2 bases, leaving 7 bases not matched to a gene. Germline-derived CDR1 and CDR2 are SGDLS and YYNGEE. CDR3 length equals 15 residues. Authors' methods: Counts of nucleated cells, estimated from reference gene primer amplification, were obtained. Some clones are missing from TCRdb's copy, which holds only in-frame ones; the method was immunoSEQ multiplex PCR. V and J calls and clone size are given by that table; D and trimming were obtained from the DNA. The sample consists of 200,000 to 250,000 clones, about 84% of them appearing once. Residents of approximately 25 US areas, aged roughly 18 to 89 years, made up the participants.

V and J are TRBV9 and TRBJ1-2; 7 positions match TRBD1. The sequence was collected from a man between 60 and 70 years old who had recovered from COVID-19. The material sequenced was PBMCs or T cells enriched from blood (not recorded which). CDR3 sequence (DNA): TGTGCCAGCAGCGCTCGGACAGGAGTCAACTATGGCTACACCTTC. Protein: CASSARTGVNYGYTF.